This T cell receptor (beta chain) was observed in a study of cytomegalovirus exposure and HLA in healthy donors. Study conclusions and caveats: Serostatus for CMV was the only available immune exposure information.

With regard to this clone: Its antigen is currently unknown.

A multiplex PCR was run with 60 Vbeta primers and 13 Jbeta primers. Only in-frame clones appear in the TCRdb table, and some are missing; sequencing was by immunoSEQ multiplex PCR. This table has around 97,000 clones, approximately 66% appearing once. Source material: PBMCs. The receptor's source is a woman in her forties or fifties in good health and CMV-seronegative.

CDR3: CASRQLNTDTQYF. CDR3 in DNA: TGTGCCAGTAGACAGCTAAACACAGATACGCAGTATTTT. The V gene is TRBV19, the J gene TRBJ2-3, with D uncertain. The CDR3 runs 13 residues. Germline values: CDR1 LNHDA, CDR2 SQIVND (reference sequence). The ends were cut back, 6 bases at V and 2 bases at J, with 9 bases in the middle.